Listed here are 20 T cell receptor beta chains from one sample, sequenced in a study of blood T cells in healthy people across ages. PCR was performed a second time for roughly 7 to 12 cycles using a sample-barcoded 5' primer and a J-beta primer mix. One entry per CDR3 protein, called by TCRdb with MiXCR from the 5' RACE reads. The data hold about 810,000 distinct CDR3 sequences, with roughly 34% observed a single time. Sequencing used blood. The receptors were gathered from a man between 18 and 35 years old in good health.

To note about this clonotype: A much larger clone differs from this one at a single base, so this may be a read error. This sequence joins TRBV12-3 or TRBV12-4 and TRBJ2-3, with D tentatively TRBD1 (6 bases). The CDR3 covers 14 residues. Trimming pared 6 bases from V and 2 bases from J, leaving 12 bases between. The CDR3 loop is CASSRTAPTDTQYF. Written as DNA, the CDR3 is TGTGCCAGCAGCCGGACAGCTCCCACAGATACGCAGTATTTT.

This clonotype occurred many times. The chain combines TRBV2 with TRBJ2-3, with 9 nucleotides matching TRBD2. The CDR3 runs 15 residues. CDR1 is SNHLY and CDR2 is FYNNEI in the germline V gene. V lost 6 bases to trimming and J lost 1 base; unmatched junction nucleotides: 5. In DNA, the CDR3 is TGTGCCAGCAGCCTCCAGCGGGGGGGCACAGATACGCAGTATTTT. Translation gives CASSLQRGGTDTQYF.

This clonotype has just one count. Being one base from a much bigger clone, this may be a read error. The CDR3 reads CSVKSDNQYEQYF. The CDR3 DNA follows: TGCAGCGTTAAGTCCGACAACCAATACGAGCAGTACTTC. The J gene is TRBJ2-7, the V gene TRBV29-1; D is ambiguous. Germline CDR1 SQVTM, CDR2 ANQGSEA. The CDR3 covers 13 residues. V lost 5 bases and J 4 bases, leaving 15 bases between the germline ends.

This sequence joins TRBV2 and TRBJ2-5; D is uncertain. Germline loops: CDR1 SNHLY, CDR2 FYNNEI. The CDR3 totals 12 residues. The V end lost 6 bases, the J end lost 11 bases, and 16 bases lay between the germline ends. For the CDR3, the DNA is TGTGCCAGCAGGCCGGACCCTTATGAGCAGTACTTC. This encodes CASRPDPYEQYF.

This clonotype came up a few times. The chain employs TRBV24-1 and TRBJ1-5; no clear D. This CDR3 is built from 14 residues. Deletions cut 2 bases from V and 3 bases from J, with 7 bases between. CDR1 is KGHDR and CDR2 is SFDVKD in the germline V gene. The CDR3 is CATSDSGPNQPQHF. The CDR3 coding sequence is TGTGCCACCAGTGATTCTGGGCCCAATCAGCCCCAGCATTTT.

The gene calls are TRBV4-1 and TRBJ2-7; 7 bases fit TRBD1. J gave up 7 bases and V 1 base, and 10 bases lay outside the gene matches. Germline V gene sequence: CDR1 MGHRA, CDR2 YSYEKL. This CDR3 comprises 15 residues. The CDR3 region has the DNA TGCGCCAGCAGCCAAGTTCACCAACCGGACAGGGAGCAGTACTTC. Residues: CASSQVHQPDREQYF.

The chain uses TRBV4-2 and TRBJ1-2, with D perhaps TRBD1 (5 bases). The CDR3 has 13 residues. Trimming took 0 bases from V and 8 from J, leaving 10 bases between them. CDR1 and CDR2 (germline): LGHNA, YNFKEQ. CDR3 amino acids: CASSQDGGDGYTF. CDR3 in DNA: TGTGCCAGCAGCCAAGATGGGGGGGACGGCTACACCTTC.

This chain uses TRBV3-1 with TRBJ1-2; maybe TRBD1 (6 bases). Germline V gene lookup returns CDR1 LGHDT and CDR2 YNNKEL (reference sequence). Trimming removed 4 bases at V and 4 bases at J, with 16 bases between. The CDR3 is 15 residues long. The CDR3 nucleotides are TGTGCCAGCAGCCGCGAGGGGGTGCAGGGCTATGGCTACACCTTC. Encoded protein: CASSREGVQGYGYTF.

V is TRBV11-2 and J is TRBJ2-1; 8 bases are a match to TRBD2. V lost 2 bases to trimming and J lost 7 bases; unmatched junction nucleotides: 13. Germline CDR1 reads SGHAT; CDR2 reads FQNNGV. The CDR3 runs 17 residues. In nucleotides, the CDR3 is TGTGCCAGCAGCTTAAGACGGAGCGGGAGTGGTGAAAATGAGCAGTTCTTC. Its translation: CASSLRRSGSGENEQFF. The full variable domain, rest sourced from reference TRBV11-2 and TRBJ2-1, is EAGVAQSPRYKIIEKRQSVAFWCNPISGHATLYWYQQILGQGPKLLIQFQNNGVVDDSQLPKDRFSAERLKGVDSTLKIQPAKLEDSAVYLCASSLRRSGSGENEQFFGPGTRLTVL.

This clonotype has just a few counts. The chain carries TRBV9 and TRBJ2-7; 7 nucleotides match TRBD1. Per germline, CDR1 SGDLS and CDR2 YYNGEE. V lost 4 bases and J lost 4; bases outside the gene matches: 8. There are 14 residues in the CDR3. This CDR3 reads CASSSKTGAYEQYF. CDR3 sequence (DNA): TGTGCCAGCAGCAGCAAAACAGGGGCGTACGAGCAGTACTTC.

This clonotype was recorded a few times. This chain uses TRBV12-3 or TRBV12-4 with TRBJ1-2; 7 positions match TRBD1. CDR3 length: 14 residues. J was trimmed by 2 bases and V by 6 bases; bases with no gene match: 6. CDR3 sequence: CASSYRGPNYGYTF. The CDR3 DNA sequence: TGTGCCAGCAGCTACAGGGGACCCAACTATGGCTACACCTTC.

The chain carries TRBV10-3 and TRBJ1-2, with 9 positions matching TRBD1. The V and J ends lost 8 bases and 7 bases, in that order; junction bases with no gene match: 2. This CDR3 spans 11 amino acids. From germline, CDR1 is ENHRY and CDR2 SYGVKD. The CDR3 here is CAIWDRAGYTF. In nucleotides, the CDR3 is TGTGCCATCTGGGACAGGGCTGGCTACACCTTC.

The chain employs TRBV7-2 and TRBJ1-6, with D tentatively TRBD1 (5 bases). Trimming shortened V by 6 bases and J by 7 bases, and 13 bases separated the two germline ends. The CDR3 loop spans 14 amino acids. Germline V CDR1 and CDR2: SGHTA, FQGNSA. The CDR3 DNA sequence: TGTGCCAGCAGGGCAGGGAACCTCAATTCACCCCTCCACTTT. As protein: CASRAGNLNSPLHF. The whole variable domain, remainder taken from reference TRBV7-2 and TRBJ1-6, is GAGVSQSPSNKVTEKGKDVELRCDPISGHTALYWYRQSLGQGLEFLIYFQGNSAPDKSGLPSDRFSAERTGGSVSTLTIQRTQQEDSAVYLCASRAGNLNSPLHFGNGTRLTVT.

The V and J genes are TRBV15 and TRBJ2-5; possibly TRBD1 for D (6 bases). The germline gives CDR1 LNHNV, CDR2 YYDKDF (reference sequence). CDR3 length: 14 amino acids. The V end was cut by 3 bases, the J end by 5 bases, with 13 bases between. The CDR3 is CATSRDRGGETQYF. The CDR3 DNA is TGTGCCACCAGCAGGGACAGAGGTGGGGAGACCCAGTACTTC.

The chain employs TRBV18 and TRBJ2-3, with a possible D match to TRBD1 (6 bases). The CDR3 totals 16 residues. V lost 0 bases to trimming and J lost 4 bases, with 14 bases between them. Germline loops: CDR1 KGHSH, CDR2 LQKENI. The chain's CDR3 is CASSPPKQGKADTQYF. In nucleotides, the CDR3 is TGTGCCAGCTCACCACCGAAACAGGGAAAGGCAGATACGCAGTATTTT.

The sample holds many counts of this clonotype. The J gene is TRBJ2-3, the V gene TRBV6-5; a possible D gene is TRBD2 (5 bases). With 2 bases removed from V and 0 bases from J, the gap between germline ends came to 9 bases. Per germline, CDR1 MNHEY and CDR2 SVGAGI. The CDR3 has 15 residues. In nucleotides, the CDR3 is TGTGCCAGCAGTTACGGAGGCGGGAGCACAGATACGCAGTATTTT. This encodes CASSYGGGSTDTQYF.

This clonotype was observed a handful of times. The CDR3 DNA reads as TGCGCCAGCAGCTTGGACAGGGTGGGCCCTGAGCAGTTCTTC. Protein product: CASSLDRVGPEQFF. This chain links TRBV5-1 with TRBJ2-1; D may be TRBD1 (6 bases). The germline gives CDR1 SGHRS, CDR2 YFSETQ. The V gene lost 0 bases and the J gene lost 9 bases, with 13 bases spanning the gap. This CDR3 is built from 14 residues.

The chain joins TRBV6-1 to TRBJ1-6; no reliable D call. CDR1 and CDR2 from the germline V gene are MNHNS and SASEGT. V dropped 2 bases and J dropped 9 bases, with 11 bases sitting between them. This CDR3 has 14 residues. The CDR3 reads CASSESASISPLHF. CDR3 nucleotides: TGTGCCAGCAGTGAATCGGCCAGTATTTCACCCCTCCACTTT.

J is TRBJ1-5 and V is TRBV12-3 or TRBV12-4; tentative D call: TRBD1 (6 bases). The germline V and J ends were trimmed by 6 bases and 4 bases, with 13 bases remaining between them. The CDR3 sequence is 14 residues long. Written as DNA, the CDR3 is TGTGCCAGCAGCACTGACAGGAAAAATCAGCCCCAGCATTTT. Protein product: CASSTDRKNQPQHF.

This clonotype was seen repeatedly, ten times or more. This chain links TRBV10-3 with TRBJ2-1; TRBD1 agrees at 8 bases. The V and J ends lost 9 bases and 9 bases, in that order; junction bases with no gene match: 13. The V gene's germline CDR1 is ENHRY and CDR2 SYGVKD. The length of the CDR3 is 14 residues. CDR3 coding DNA: TGTGCCATGACCGAGACAGGGGACGACGGTGAGCAGTTCTTC. Protein: CAMTETGDDGEQFF.